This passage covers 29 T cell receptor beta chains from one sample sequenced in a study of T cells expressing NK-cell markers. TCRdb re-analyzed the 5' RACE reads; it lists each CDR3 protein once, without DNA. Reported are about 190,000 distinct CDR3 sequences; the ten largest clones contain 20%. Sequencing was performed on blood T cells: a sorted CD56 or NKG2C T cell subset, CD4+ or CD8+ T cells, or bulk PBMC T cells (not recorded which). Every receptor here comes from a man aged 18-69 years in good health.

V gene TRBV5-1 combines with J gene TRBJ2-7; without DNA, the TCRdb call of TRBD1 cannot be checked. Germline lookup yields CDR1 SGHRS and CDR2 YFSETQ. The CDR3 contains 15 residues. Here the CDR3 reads CASSFSGGDPAEQYF.

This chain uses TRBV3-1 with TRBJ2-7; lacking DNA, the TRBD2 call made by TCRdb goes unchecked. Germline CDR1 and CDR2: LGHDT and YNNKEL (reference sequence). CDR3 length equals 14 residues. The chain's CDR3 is CASSQDRDPREQYF.

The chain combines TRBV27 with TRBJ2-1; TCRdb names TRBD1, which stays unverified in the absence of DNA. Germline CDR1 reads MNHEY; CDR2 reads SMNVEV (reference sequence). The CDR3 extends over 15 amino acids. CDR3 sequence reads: CASSFGQGSYNEQFF.

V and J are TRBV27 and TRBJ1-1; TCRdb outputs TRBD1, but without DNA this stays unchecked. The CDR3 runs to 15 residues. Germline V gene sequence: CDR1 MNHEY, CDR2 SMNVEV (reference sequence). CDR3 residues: CASSPGTAMNTEAFF.

CDR3 region: CASSYTSGGAGEQFF. V usage is TRBV6-5 and J usage is TRBJ2-1; there is no DNA to check the TCRdb D call of TRBD2. The CDR3 has 15 amino acids. The germline V gene has CDR1 MNHEY and CDR2 SVGAGI.

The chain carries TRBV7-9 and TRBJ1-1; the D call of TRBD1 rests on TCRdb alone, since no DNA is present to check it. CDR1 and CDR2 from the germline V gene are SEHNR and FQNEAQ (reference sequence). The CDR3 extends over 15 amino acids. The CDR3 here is CASSTGSLVNTEAFF.

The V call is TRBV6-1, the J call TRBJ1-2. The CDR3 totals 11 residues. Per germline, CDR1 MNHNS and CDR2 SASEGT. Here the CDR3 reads CASRPANGYTF.

The CDR3 here is CSARDSSASTDTQYF. The genes are TRBV20-1 and TRBJ2-3; the D call from TCRdb, TRBD2, cannot be confirmed without DNA. The CDR3 consists of 15 residues. Germline CDR1 is DFQATT and CDR2 is SNEGSKA (reference sequence).

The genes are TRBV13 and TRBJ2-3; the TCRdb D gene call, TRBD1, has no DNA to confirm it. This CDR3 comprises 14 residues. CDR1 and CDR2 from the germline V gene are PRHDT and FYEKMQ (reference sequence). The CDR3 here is CASSRQGYADTQYF.

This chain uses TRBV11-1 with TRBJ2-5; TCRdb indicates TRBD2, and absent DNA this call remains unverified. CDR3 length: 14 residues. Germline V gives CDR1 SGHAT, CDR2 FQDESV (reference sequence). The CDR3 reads CASSLTGPLETQYF. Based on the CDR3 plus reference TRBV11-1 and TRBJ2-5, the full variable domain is EAEVAQSPRYKITEKSQAVAFWCDPISGHATLYWYRQILGQGPELLVQFQDESVVDDSQLPKDRFSAERLKGVDSTLKIQPAELGDSAMYLCASSLTGPLETQYFGPGTRLLVL.

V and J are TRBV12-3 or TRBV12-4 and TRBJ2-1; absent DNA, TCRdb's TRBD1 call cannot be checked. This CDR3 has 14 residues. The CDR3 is CASSLAIRGYEQFF.

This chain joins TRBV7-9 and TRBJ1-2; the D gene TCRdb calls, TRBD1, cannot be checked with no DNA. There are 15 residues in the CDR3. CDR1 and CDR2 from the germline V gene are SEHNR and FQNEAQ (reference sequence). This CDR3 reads CASSPLLGAEYGYTF.

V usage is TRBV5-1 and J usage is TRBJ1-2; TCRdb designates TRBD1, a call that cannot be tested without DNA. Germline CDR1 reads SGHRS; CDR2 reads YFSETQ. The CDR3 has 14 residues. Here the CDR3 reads CASSEGQGADGYTF.

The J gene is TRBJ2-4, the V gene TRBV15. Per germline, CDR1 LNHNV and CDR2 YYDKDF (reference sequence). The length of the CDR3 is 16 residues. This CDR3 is CATSRESGQSTNIQYF.

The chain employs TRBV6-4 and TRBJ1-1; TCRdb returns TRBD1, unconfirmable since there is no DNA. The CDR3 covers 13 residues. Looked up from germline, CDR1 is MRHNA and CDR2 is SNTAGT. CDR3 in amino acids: CASSDNEGTEAFF.

The CDR3 sequence is CSVAISYEQYF. The genes are TRBV29-1 and TRBJ2-7. The CDR3 is 11 residues long. Germline assignment: CDR1 SQVTM and CDR2 ANQGSEA.

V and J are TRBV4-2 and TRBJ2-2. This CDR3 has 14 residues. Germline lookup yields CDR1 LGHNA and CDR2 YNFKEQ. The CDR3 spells CASSPQFLSGELFF.

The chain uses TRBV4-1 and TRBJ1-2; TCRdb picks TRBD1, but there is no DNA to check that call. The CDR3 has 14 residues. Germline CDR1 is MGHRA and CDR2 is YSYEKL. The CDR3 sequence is CASSPWTGTDGYTF.

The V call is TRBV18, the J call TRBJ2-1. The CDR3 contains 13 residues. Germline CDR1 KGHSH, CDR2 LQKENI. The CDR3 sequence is CASSPEERGEQFF.

The CDR3 spells CASSYGQTTPSYEQYF. The chain uses TRBV2 and TRBJ2-7; absent DNA, TCRdb's TRBD1 call cannot be checked. The germline CDR1 and CDR2 sequences are SNHLY and FYNNEI. This CDR3 has 16 residues.

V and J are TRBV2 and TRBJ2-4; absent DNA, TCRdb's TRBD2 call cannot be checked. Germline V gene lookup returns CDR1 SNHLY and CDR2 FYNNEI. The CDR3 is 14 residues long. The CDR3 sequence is CASSELAGVNIQYF.

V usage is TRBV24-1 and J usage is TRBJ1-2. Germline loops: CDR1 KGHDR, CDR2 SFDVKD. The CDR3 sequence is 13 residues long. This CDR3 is CATSDQFTYGYTF.

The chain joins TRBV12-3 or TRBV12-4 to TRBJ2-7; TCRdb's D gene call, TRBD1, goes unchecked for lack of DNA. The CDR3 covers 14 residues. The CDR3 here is CASSLPGAVYEQYF.

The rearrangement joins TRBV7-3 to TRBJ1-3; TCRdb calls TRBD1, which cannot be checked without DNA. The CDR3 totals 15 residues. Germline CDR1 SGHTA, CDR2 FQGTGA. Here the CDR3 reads CASSPLGGSGNTIYF.

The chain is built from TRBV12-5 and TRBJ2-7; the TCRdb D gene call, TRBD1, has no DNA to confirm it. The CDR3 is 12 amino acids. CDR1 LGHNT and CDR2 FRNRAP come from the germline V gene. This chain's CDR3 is CASGTGWYEQYF.

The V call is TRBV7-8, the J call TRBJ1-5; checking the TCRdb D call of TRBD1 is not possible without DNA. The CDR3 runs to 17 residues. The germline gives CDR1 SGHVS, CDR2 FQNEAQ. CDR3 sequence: CASSLGGRPYSNQPQHF.

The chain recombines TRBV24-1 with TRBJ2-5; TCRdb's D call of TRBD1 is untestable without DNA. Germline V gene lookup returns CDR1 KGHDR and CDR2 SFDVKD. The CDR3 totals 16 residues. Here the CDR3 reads CATSDFGQGQAETQYF.

CDR3 in amino acids: CASHTPRLAGYGGELFF. The V and J genes are TRBV19 and TRBJ2-2; without DNA, the TCRdb call of TRBD2 cannot be checked. Germline loops: CDR1 LNHDA, CDR2 SQIVND (reference sequence). The CDR3 sequence is 17 residues long. Full variable domain (remainder filled in from reference TRBV19 and TRBJ2-2): DGGITQSPKYLFRKEGQNVTLSCEQNLNHDAMYWYRQDPGQGLRLIYYSQIVNDFQKGDIAEGYSVSREKKESFPLTVTSAQKNPTAFYLCASHTPRLAGYGGELFFGEGSRLTVL.

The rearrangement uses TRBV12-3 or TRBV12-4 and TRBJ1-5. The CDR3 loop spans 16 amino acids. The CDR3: CASSYTGLTSNQPQHF.